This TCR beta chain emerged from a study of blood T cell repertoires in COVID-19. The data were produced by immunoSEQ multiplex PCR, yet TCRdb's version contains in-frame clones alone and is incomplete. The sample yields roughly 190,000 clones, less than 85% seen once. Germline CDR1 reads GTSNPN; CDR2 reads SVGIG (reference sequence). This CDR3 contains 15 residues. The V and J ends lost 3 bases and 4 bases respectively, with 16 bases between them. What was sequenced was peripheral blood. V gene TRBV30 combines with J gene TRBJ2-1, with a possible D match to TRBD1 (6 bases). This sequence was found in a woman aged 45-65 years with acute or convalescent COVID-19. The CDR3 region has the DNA TGTGCCTGGAGAGAAACAGGGAAGGGGTACAATGAGCAGTTCTTC. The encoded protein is CAWRETGKGYNEQFF.